What follows is one T cell receptor beta chain and its context. The CDR3 runs to 13 residues. Germline V CDR1 and CDR2: LNHNV, YYDKDF (reference sequence). Between the trimmed V and J ends, which lost 7 bases and 5 bases, there was a span of 11 bases. Produced via immunoSEQ multiplex PCR; TCRdb's table is partial and in-frame only. In the table there are some 150,000 clones, approximately 85% of which are singletons. The record originates from a study of blood T cell repertoires in COVID-19. Study background: Nucleic acid was either cDNA or gDNA, and it came from T cells, B-cell-depleted T cells, or PBMCs.

What was sequenced was peripheral blood. V usage is TRBV15 and J usage is TRBJ1-4; tentatively, D is TRBD1 (5 bases). This sequence was found in a middle-aged man who had recovered from COVID-19. This CDR3 reads CATTQTGNEKLFF. The DNA of the CDR3 is TGTGCCACCACCCAAACAGGAAATGAAAAACTGTTTTTT. Drawing the rest from reference TRBV15 and TRBJ1-4, the complete variable domain is DAMVIQNPRYQVTQFGKPVTLSCSQTLNHNVMYWYQQKSSQAPKLLFHYYDKDFNNEADTPDNFQSRRPNTSFCFLDIRSPGLGDTAMYLCATTQTGNEKLFFGSGTQLSVL.